This T cell receptor (beta chain) was documented in a study of T cell changes during pregnancy in multiple sclerosis. TCRdb keeps only in-frame clones here, not all; method: immunoSEQ multiplex PCR. The table includes 98,000 or so clones, 90% to 95% detected once. The V and J ends lost 0 bases and 5 bases respectively, with 7 bases between them. Germline V gene sequence: CDR1 SNHLY, CDR2 FYNNEI. This CDR3 spans 13 amino acids. Sequencing used peripheral blood, obtained after pregnancy. The rearrangement uses TRBV2 and TRBJ1-2; maybe TRBD1 (5 bases). The TCR comes from a female donor with multiple sclerosis, enrolled in a pregnancy study. In nucleotides, the CDR3 is TGTGCCAGCAGTGAAGCCAGGGTTTATGGCTACACCTTC. Encoded protein: CASSEARVYGYTF.